The clone carrying this TCR beta chain was observed many times. The antigen is not known. As to time point: newly diagnosed GD, antithyroid drugs for less than 3 months. The TCR library was prepared using RNA isolated from PBMCs. V shed 6 bases and J 1 base; nucleotides not matched to a gene: 6. The CDR3 spans 15 residues. Germline CDR1 reads SNHLY; CDR2 reads FYNNEI. The sample belongs to a study of regulatory T cells in long-lasting Graves disease. Study-wide context: Graves' cases, newly diagnosed, had used antithyroid drugs under 3 months. Whole-study findings and limits: Those with persistent Graves' had less TCR diversity than newly diagnosed patients. Patients with persistent disease showed a bias toward TRBV28, TRBJ1-2 and TRBJ2-5.

The TCR beta library used iRepertoire HTBI primers with Arm-PCR amplification of CDR3. Via MiXCR, TCRdb re-called the multiplex PCR reads, giving one row per CDR3 protein. In the table there are about 240,000 distinct CDR3 sequences, just over 20% of which are singletons. Here the sequenced sample was peripheral blood mononuclear cells (PBMCs), taken at new diagnosis, from a patient treated with antithyroid drugs. The chain combines TRBV2 with TRBJ1-5, with 7 nucleotides matching TRBD1. This TCR derives from a female donor with Graves disease. The CDR3 DNA reads as TGTGCCAGCAGCCCCAGGACAGGAAGCAATCAGCCCCAGCATTTT. Translation: CASSPRTGSNQPQHF. Full variable domain (rest looked up from reference TRBV2 and TRBJ1-5): EPEVTQTPSHQVTQMGQEVILRCVPISNHLYFYWYRQILGQKVEFLVSFYNNEISEKSEIFDDQFSVERPDGSNFTLKIRSTKLEDSAMYFCASSPRTGSNQPQHFGDGTRLSIL.